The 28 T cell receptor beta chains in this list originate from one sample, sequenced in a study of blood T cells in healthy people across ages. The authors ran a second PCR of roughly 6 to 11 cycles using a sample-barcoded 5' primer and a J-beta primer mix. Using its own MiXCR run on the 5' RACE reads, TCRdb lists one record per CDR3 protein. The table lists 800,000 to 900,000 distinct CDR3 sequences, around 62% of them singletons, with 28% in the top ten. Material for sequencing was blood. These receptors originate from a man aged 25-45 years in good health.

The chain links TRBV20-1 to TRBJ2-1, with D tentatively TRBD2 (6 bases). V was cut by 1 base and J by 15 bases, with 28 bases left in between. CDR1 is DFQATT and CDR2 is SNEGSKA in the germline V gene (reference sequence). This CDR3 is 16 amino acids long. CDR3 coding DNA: TGCAGTGCTAGAGGGGCAGCCACGGGGCGGTGGGAGGTTTGGTTCTTC. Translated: CSARGAATGRWEVWFF.

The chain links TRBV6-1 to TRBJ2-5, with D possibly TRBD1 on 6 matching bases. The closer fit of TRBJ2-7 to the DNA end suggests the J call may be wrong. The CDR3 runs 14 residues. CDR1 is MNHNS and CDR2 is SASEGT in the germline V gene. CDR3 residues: CASSERYTGPEQYF. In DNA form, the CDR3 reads TGTGCCAGCAGTGAACGATACACAGGGCCCGAGCAGTACTTC.

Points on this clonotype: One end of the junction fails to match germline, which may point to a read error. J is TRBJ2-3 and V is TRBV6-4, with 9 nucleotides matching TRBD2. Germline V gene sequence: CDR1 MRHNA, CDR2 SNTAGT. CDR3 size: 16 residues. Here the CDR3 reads CASSDEDSGSPDAQYF. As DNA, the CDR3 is TGTGCCAGCAGTGACGAGGATAGCGGGAGCCCAGATGCGCAGTATTTT.

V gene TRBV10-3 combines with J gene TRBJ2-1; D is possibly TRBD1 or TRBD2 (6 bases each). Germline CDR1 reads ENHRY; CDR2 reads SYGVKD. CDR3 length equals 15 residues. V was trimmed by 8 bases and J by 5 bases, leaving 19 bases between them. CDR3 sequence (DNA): TGTGCCATCGGTGGGGGGCCCTTTATAAACAATGAGCAGTTCTTC. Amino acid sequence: CAIGGGPFINNEQFF.

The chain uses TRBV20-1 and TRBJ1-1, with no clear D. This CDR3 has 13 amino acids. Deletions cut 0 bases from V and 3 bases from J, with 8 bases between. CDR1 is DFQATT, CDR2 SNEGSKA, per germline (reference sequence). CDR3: CSAREPFYTEAFF. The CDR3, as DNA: TGCAGTGCTAGAGAGCCTTTTTACACTGAAGCTTTCTTT.

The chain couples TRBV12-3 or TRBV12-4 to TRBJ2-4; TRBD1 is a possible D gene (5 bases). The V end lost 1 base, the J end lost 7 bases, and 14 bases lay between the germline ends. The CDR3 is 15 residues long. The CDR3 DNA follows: TGTGCCAGCAGTTTAGAGGCCCGGCAGGGCAACATTCAGTACTTC. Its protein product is CASSLEARQGNIQYF.

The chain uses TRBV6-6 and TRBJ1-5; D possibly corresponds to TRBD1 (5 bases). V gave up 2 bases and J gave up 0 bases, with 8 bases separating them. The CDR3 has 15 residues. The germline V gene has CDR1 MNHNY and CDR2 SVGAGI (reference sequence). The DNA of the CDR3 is TGTGCCAGCAGTTACGGTGACAGTAGCAATCAGCCCCAGCATTTT. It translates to CASSYGDSSNQPQHF.

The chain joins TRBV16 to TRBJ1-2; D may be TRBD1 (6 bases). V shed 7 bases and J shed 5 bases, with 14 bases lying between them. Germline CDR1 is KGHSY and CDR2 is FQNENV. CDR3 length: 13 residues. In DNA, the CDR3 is TGTGCCAGCATTCCCGGGACACCTTATGGCTACACCTTC. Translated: CASIPGTPYGYTF. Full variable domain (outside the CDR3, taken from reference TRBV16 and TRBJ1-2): GEEVAQTPKHLVRGEGQKAKLYCAPIKGHSYVFWYQQVLKNEFKFLISFQNENVFDETGMPKERFSAKCLPNSPCSLEIQATKLEDSAVYFCASIPGTPYGYTFGSGTRLTVV.

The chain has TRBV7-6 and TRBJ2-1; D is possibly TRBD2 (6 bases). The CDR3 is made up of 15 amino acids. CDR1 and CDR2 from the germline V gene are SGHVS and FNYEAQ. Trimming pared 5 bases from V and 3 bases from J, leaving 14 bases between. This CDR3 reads CASSPNGGVYNEQFF. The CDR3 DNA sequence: TGTGCCAGCAGCCCAAACGGGGGAGTCTACAATGAGCAGTTCTTC.

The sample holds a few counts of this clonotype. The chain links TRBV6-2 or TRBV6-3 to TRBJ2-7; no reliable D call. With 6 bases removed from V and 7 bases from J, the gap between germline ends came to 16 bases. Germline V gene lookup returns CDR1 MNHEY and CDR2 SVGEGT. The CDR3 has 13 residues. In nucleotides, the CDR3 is TGTGCCAGCAGCTTCCAAGGGTACAGTGAGCAGTACTTC. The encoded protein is CASSFQGYSEQYF.

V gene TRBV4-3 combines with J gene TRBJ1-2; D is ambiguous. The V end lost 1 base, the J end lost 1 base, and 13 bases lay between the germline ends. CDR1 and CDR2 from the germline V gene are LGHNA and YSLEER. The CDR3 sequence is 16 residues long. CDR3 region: CASSQGAWQFNYGYTF. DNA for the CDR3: TGCGCCAGCAGCCAAGGAGCCTGGCAGTTTAACTATGGCTACACCTTC.

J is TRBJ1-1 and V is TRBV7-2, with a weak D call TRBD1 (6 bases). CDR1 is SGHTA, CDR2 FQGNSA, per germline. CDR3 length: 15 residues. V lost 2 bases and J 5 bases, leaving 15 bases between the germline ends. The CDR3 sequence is CASSLRGGGKTEAFF. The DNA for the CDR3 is TGTGCCAGCAGCTTAAGGGGGGGTGGGAAGACTGAAGCTTTCTTT.

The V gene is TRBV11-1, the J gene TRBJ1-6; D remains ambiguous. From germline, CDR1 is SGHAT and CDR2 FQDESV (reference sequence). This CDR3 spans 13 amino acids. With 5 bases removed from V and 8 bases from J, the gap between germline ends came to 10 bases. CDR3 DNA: TGTGCCAGCAGCCGGACGGATTATTCACCCCTCCACTTT. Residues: CASSRTDYSPLHF.

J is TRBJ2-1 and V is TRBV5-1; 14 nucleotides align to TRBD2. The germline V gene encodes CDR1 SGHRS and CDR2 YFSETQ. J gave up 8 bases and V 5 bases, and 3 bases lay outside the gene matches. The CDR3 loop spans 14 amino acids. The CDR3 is CASRTSGGGYEQFF. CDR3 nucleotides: TGCGCCAGCAGGACTAGCGGGGGGGGCTATGAGCAGTTCTTC.

CDR3 region: CASSPRAGGMNTEAFF. The DNA of the CDR3 is TGTGCCAGCTCCCCGCGGGCAGGGGGTATGAACACTGAAGCTTTCTTT. The V call is TRBV7-9, the J call TRBJ1-1; 7 bases are shared with TRBD1. The CDR3 covers 16 residues. Trimming took 8 bases from V and 0 from J; bases not matched to a gene: 12. Germline CDR1 reads SEHNR; CDR2 reads FQNEAQ (reference sequence).

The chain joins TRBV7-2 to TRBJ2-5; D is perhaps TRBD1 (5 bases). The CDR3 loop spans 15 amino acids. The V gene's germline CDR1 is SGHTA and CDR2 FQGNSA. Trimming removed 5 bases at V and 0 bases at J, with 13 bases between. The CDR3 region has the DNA TGTGCCAGCAGCCCGCGGACAACGTACCAAGAGACCCAGTACTTC. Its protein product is CASSPRTTYQETQYF.

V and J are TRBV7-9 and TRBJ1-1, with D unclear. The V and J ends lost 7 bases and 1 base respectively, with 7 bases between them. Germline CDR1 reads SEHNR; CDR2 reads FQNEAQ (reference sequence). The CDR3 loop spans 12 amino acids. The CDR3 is CASMLGNTEAFF. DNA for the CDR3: TGTGCCAGCATGTTGGGGAACACTGAAGCTTTCTTT.

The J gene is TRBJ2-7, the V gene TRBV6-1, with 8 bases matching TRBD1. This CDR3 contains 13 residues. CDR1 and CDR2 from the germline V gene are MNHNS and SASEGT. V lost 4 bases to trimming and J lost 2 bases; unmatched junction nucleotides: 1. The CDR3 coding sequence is TGTGCCAGCAGTGGGGACAGGCCCTACGAGCAGTACTTC. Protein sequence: CASSGDRPYEQYF.

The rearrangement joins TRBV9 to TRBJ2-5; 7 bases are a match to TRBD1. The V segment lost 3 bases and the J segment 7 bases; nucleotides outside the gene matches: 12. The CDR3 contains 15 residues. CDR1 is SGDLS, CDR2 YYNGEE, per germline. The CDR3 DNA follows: TGTGCCAGCAGCGCGAGGGACAGTAATTGGGGGACCCAGTACTTC. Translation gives CASSARDSNWGTQYF.

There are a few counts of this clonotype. The DNA of the CDR3 is TGTGCCATCAGTGAGTCGATAGGTGCCCCAGATACGCAGTATTTT. Protein product: CAISESIGAPDTQYF. The chain recombines TRBV10-3 with TRBJ2-3; no firm D call. Germline assignment: CDR1 ENHRY and CDR2 SYGVKD. Deletions cut 0 bases from V and 4 bases from J, with 11 bases between. The CDR3 length is 15 residues.

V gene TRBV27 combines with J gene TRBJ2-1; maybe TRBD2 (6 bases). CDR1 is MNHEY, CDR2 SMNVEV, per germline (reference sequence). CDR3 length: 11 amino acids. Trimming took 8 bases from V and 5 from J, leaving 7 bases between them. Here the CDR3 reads CASRGNNEQFF. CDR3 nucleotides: TGTGCCAGCCGGGGGAACAATGAGCAGTTCTTC.

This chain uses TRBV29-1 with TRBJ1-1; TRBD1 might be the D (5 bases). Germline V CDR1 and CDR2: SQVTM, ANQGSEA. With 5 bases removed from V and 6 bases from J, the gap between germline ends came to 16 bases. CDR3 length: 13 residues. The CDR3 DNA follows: TGCAGCGTTTGGCAGCAGGGACTCGCTGAAGCTTTCTTT. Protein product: CSVWQQGLAEAFF.

CDR3 loop: CSARDPGGEWDTQYF. In nucleotides, the CDR3 is TGCAGTGCTAGAGATCCCGGGGGGGAGTGGGATACGCAGTATTTT. This chain links TRBV20-1 with TRBJ2-3; 8 bases align to TRBD2. CDR1 and CDR2 from the germline V gene are DFQATT and SNEGSKA (reference sequence). The V gene end was trimmed by 0 bases and the J gene end by 6 bases; junction bases not matched to a gene: 8. The CDR3 loop spans 15 amino acids.

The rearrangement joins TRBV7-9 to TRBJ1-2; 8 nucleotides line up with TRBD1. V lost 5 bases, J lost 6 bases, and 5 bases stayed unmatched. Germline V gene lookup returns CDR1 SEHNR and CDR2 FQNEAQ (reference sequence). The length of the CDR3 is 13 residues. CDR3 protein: CASSADRDHGYTF. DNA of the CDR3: TGTGCCAGCAGCGCGGACAGGGATCATGGCTACACCTTC.

Here the CDR3 DNA reads TGTGCCAGCAGCTCAGCACTAGCGGGGGGGGAGACCCAGTACTTC. The encoded protein is CASSSALAGGETQYF. The chain combines TRBV7-2 with TRBJ2-7, with 13 bases that match TRBD2. The J call may be in error: the DNA end matches TRBJ2-5 better. CDR3 size: 15 residues. CDR1 and CDR2 (germline): SGHTA, FQGNSA.

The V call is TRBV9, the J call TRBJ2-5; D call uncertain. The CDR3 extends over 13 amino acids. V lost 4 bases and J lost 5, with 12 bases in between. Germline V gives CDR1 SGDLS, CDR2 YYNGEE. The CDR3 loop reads CASSTRSLETQYF. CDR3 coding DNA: TGTGCCAGCAGCACCCGATCTTTGGAGACCCAGTACTTC.

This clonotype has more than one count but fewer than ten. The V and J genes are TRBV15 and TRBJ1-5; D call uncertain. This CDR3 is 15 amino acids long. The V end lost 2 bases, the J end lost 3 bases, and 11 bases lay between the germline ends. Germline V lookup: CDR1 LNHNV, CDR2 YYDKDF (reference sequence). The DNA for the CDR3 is TGTGCCACCAGCAGACCGGACGTCTTCAATCAGCCCCAGCATTTT. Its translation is CATSRPDVFNQPQHF.

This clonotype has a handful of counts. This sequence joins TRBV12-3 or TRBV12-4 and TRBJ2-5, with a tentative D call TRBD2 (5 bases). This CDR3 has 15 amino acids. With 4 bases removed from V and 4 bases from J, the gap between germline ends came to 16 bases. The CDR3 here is CASSWGTRSTETQYF. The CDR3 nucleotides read TGTGCCAGCAGTTGGGGTACTAGAAGTACAGAGACCCAGTACTTC.